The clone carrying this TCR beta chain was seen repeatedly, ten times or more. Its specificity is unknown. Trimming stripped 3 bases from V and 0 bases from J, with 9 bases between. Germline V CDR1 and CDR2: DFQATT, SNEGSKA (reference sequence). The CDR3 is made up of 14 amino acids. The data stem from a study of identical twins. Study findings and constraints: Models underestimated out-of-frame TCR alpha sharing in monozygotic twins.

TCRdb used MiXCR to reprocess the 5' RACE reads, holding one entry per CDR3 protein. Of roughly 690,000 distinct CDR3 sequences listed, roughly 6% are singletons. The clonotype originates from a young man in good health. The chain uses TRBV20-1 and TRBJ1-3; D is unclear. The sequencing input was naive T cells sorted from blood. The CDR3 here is CSARSGVSGNTIYF. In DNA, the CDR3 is TGCAGTGCTAGGTCGGGAGTCTCTGGAAACACCATATATTTT.